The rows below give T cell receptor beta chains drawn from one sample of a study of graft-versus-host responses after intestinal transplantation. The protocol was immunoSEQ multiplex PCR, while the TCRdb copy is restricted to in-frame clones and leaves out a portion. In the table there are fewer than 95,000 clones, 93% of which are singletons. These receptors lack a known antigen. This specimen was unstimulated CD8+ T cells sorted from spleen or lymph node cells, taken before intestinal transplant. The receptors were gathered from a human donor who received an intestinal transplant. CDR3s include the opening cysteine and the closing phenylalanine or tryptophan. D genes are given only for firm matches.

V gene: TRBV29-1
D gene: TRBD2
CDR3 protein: CSVDGTSGGLYTDTQYF

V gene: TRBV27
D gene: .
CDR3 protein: CASSPRTEYEQYF

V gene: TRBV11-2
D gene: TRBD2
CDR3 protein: CASSLYGGGAETQYF

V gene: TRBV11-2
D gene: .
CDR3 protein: CATEGGDLYEQYF

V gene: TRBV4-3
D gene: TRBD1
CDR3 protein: CASSQDRTGAITGELFF

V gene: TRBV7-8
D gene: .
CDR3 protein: CASSPPERPYGYTF

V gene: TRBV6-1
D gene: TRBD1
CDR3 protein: CASGDSLYNSPLHF

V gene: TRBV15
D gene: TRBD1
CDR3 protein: CATSSGTAAPANTGELFF

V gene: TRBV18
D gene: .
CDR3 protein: CASSPLVLSEGRLWRNSPLHF

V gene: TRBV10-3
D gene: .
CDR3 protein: CAISRGPPRRNEQFF

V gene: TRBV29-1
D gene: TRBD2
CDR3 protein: CSVTLTSGATDTQYF

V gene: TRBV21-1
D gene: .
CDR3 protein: CASSGQGAAEAFF

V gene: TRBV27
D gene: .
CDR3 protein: CASSLSNSYEQYF

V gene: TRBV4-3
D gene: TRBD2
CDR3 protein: CASSQRGGPLATDTQYF

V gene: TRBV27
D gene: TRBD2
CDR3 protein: CASSLASGGYNEQFF

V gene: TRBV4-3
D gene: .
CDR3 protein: CASSQDRDLRYEQYF

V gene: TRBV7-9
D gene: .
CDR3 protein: CASSLHRVAGELFF

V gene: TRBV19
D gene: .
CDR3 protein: CASSITSGAQPQHF

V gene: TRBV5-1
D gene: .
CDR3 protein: CASSSQAPSNTEAFF

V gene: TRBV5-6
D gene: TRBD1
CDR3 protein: CASSAGTGLPNDGYTF